This T cell receptor beta chain was recovered during a study of CD8+CD57+ T cells in acquired aplastic anemia. The patients chosen for sequencing had shown expansion of CD8+CD57+ cells (detected by flow cytometry). At the time of blood sampling, patients had not yet received any therapy. Genomic DNA templated the TCR beta VDJ and CDR3 profiling. Each CDR3 protein gets one entry after TCRdb re-called the reads with MiXCR. The data show 200,000 to 300,000 distinct CDR3 sequences, with approximately 82% seen just once and less than 50% held by the top ten. Germline V gives CDR1 SGDLS, CDR2 YYNGEE. This CDR3 has 15 amino acids. Trimming left V 2 bases short and J 14 bases short, with 23 bases between.

This receptor was taken from a human donor with aplastic anemia. The sequenced sample was sorted CD4+, CD8+, or CD8+CD57+ T cells (not recorded which) from PBMCs. The chain recombines TRBV9 with TRBJ1-5, with D possibly being TRBD1 (5 bases). The CDR3 region is CASSVGDRRGGTKHF. DNA for the CDR3: TGTGCCAGCAGCGTGGGGGACCGCCGGGGAGGAACCAAGCATTTT.